This is a list of T cell receptor beta chains from one sample in a study of T-cell memory formation after mild COVID-19. MiXCR, applied by TCRdb to the 5' RACE reads, yields one record per CDR3 protein. This table has about 320,000 distinct CDR3 sequences, about 13% appearing once. The sequenced sample consisted of PBMCs or a T cell subset sorted from them (not recorded which). The receptor set was obtained from a man aged 18 to 30 who had mild COVID-19 (a few samples of this study predate the infection). Cell type and time point are not known. Both conserved end residues are part of each CDR3. Each record gives: clone size, V gene, CDR3 protein. Clone size is shown for a subset of rows, as once, few, many or a class of expanded clone.

few	TRBV5-1	CASSGYRDNLYEQYF
NA	TRBV3-1	CASSQAPTGPTDTQYF
NA	TRBV4-2	CASSQDLGGGALEQYF
NA	TRBV28	CASIDRLNTEAFF
few	TRBV7-8	CASTLPGGKGETQYF
few	TRBV19	CASSTDSRNTGELFF
NA	TRBV2	CASSETGALNTEAFF
many	TRBV7-2	CASSRVPTSVETQYF
many	TRBV7-8	CASSRTNVLTF
NA	TRBV7-9	CASSSAGIYTEAFF
many	TRBV2	CASSPGTSRYNEQFF
NA	TRBV3-1	CASSQAPGRGSHNEQFF
few	TRBV20-1	CSARGRNNEQFF
NA	TRBV5-4	CASSSPGDIGVVALHF
NA	TRBV5-1	CASSGTSGAGELFF
NA	TRBV5-6	CASSLLAGHYTF
many	TRBV9	CASSEGGGTDQFF
NA	TRBV19	CASAPEARTDTQYF
many	TRBV20-1	CSARVGTSGPGEQFF
few	TRBV7-2	CASREHETQYF
few	TRBV6-5	CASSYTTGVNYGYTF
many	TRBV14	CASSQTGGAGNEQFF
NA	TRBV4-1	CASSQPRRGRMNTEAFF
NA	TRBV9	CASSVEGGEQFF
NA	TRBV9	CASSSRGGPPYNEQFF
NA	TRBV5-1	CASRPPGTPNTGELFF
NA	TRBV18	CASSPLAEAFF
few	TRBV12-3/TRBV12-4	CASREGQPTGNTEAFF
NA	TRBV7-2	CASSRESGEKLFF
few	TRBV24-1	CATSDFTSNEQFF
few	TRBV12-3/TRBV12-4	CASSLGQGHQPQHF
few	TRBV29-1	CSVEIRVGEKLFF
NA	TRBV5-1	CASSLAGLANQPQHF
NA	TRBV18	CASSPPPGYRGYYGYTF
NA	TRBV4-1	CASSPRSNRNEKLFF
few	TRBV15	CATSRLGLATDTQYF
few	TRBV5-1	CASSLPGLAGGAGELFF